The rows below give T cell receptor beta chains drawn from one sample of a study of OX40 agonist ivuxolimab in advanced cancers. The table came from immunoSEQ multiplex PCR; TCRdb's copy has only in-frame clones and leaves some out. The sample holds 12,000 or so clones, around four fifths seen once. Sequenced here: CD4+ or CD8+ T cells sorted from blood, sampled in a trial of the OX40 agonist ivuxolimab. The source of these receptors is an adult with an advanced solid tumor such as melanoma, head and neck, liver or kidney cancer. The CDR3 runs from the conserved cysteine through the conserved F or W. A D gene is named only where the DNA matches it firmly. Clone size is stated in some rows and not others, as once, few, many or a class when expanded.

15,TRBJ1-2,NA,NA,TRBV27,CASSKLSQESYGYTF,TGTGCCAGCAGTAAACTGTCACAGGAGAGCTATGGCTACACCTTC
13,TRBJ2-1,medium-sized,NA,TRBV19,CASGRTVQNEQFF,TGTGCCAGTGGAAGGACAGTTCAAAATGAGCAGTTCTTC
16,TRBJ2-3,NA,TRBD2,TRBV7-6,CASSLMTSGGTDTQYF,TGTGCCAGCAGCCTTATGACTAGCGGGGGCACAGATACGCAGTATTTT
16,TRBJ2-7,NA,TRBD2,TRBV5-6,CASTNVAREGPYEQYF,TGTGCCAGCACCAATGTCGCGCGGGAGGGCCCCTACGAGCAGTACTTC
14,TRBJ2-3,NA,NA,TRBV6-5,CASSARTNTDTQYF,TGTGCCAGCAGTGCGAGGACAAACACAGATACGCAGTATTTT
17,TRBJ2-1,NA,TRBD2,TRBV10-1,CASSEERGTSGGYQQFF,TGCGCCAGCAGTGAGGAAAGGGGGACTAGCGGGGGATACCAGCAGTTCTTC
14,TRBJ1-1,NA,NA,TRBV5-1,CASSITGSWTEAFF,TGTGCCAGCAGCATAACAGGGTCTTGGACTGAAGCTTTCTTT
11,TRBJ2-3,NA,NA,TRBV20-1,CSVETGDTQYF,TGCAGCGTTGAGACAGGAGATACGCAGTATTTT
15,TRBJ2-5,NA,TRBD2,TRBV2,CASSEDGGVLETQYF,TGTGCCAGCAGTGAAGACGGGGGGGTTCTAGAGACCCAGTACTTC
13,TRBJ2-1,NA,NA,TRBV6-1,CASSLLTGNEQFF,TGTGCCAGCAGTCTATTAACAGGGAATGAGCAGTTCTTC
15,TRBJ2-7,NA,TRBD2,TRBV6-5,CASSYSSGSSYEQYF,TGTGCCAGCAGTTACTCTAGCGGGAGCTCCTACGAGCAGTACTTC
15,TRBJ2-1,once,NA,TRBV2,CASRADKALFVEQFF,TGTGCCAGCAGGGCAGACAAGGCCCTCTTCGTTGAGCAGTTCTTC
13,TRBJ1-2,NA,NA,TRBV6-1,CASSEATIYGYTF,TGTGCCAGCAGTGAAGCCACGATATATGGCTACACCTTC
16,TRBJ2-1,NA,TRBD2,TRBV29-1,CSVAPQRDGSYNEQFF,TGCAGCGTTGCCCCACAGCGGGACGGCTCCTACAATGAGCAGTTCTTC
14,TRBJ1-3,NA,NA,TRBV6-5,CASSTVGSGNTIYF,TGTGCCAGCAGTACAGTGGGCTCTGGAAACACCATATATTTT
13,TRBJ2-7,NA,TRBD1,TRBV13,CASSDRGSYEQYF,TGTGCCAGCAGCGACAGGGGCTCCTACGAGCAGTACTTC
13,TRBJ1-1,NA,TRBD1,TRBV5-6,CASSLGTVTEAFF,TGTGCCAGCAGCCTGGGGACAGTCACTGAAGCTTTCTTT
15,TRBJ1-3,NA,NA,TRBV6-5,CASAWQDGSGNTIYF,TGTGCCAGCGCATGGCAGGACGGCTCTGGAAACACCATATATTTT
14,TRBJ2-3,NA,NA,TRBV7-9,CASLPGLTTDTQYF,TGTGCCAGCCTACCGGGACTCACCACAGATACGCAGTATTTT
16,TRBJ2-2,NA,TRBD2,TRBV7-4,CASSSLPGLASGELFF,TGTGCCAGCAGCTCCCTCCCGGGACTAGCCTCCGGGGAGCTGTTTTTT
15,TRBJ1-3,NA,NA,TRBV6-6,CASSPLPLSGNTIYF,TGTGCCAGCAGTCCTCTTCCTCTTTCTGGAAACACCATATATTTT
14,TRBJ2-5,few,NA,TRBV7-8,CASSLDSGQETQYF,TGTGCCAGCAGCTTGGACTCCGGGCAGGAGACCCAGTACTTC
14,TRBJ2-7,NA,NA,TRBV29-1,CSVEAGQGYYEQYF,TGCAGCGTTGAAGCGGGCCAGGGGTACTACGAGCAGTACTTC